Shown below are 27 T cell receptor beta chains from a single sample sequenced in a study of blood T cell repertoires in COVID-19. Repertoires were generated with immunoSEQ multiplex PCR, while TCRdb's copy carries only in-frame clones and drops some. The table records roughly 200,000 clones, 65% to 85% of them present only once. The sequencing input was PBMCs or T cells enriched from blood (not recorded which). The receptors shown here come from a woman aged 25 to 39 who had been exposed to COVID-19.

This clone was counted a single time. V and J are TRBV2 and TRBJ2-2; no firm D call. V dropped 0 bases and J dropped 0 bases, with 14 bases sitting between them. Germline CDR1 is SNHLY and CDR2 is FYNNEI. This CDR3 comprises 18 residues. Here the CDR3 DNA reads TGTGCCAGCAGTGAAGCGCTAGGATTTTGGGCGAACACCGGGGAGCTGTTTTTT. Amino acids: CASSEALGFWANTGELFF.

CDR3 bases: TGCGCCAGCAGCCAGTCGACAGGAGTCAAAAACATTCAGTACTTC. Protein product: CASSQSTGVKNIQYF. The chain employs TRBV4-1 and TRBJ2-4; perhaps TRBD1 as D (6 bases). The germline V and J ends were trimmed by 3 bases and 3 bases, with 12 bases remaining between them. There are 15 residues in the CDR3. Germline values: CDR1 MGHRA, CDR2 YSYEKL.

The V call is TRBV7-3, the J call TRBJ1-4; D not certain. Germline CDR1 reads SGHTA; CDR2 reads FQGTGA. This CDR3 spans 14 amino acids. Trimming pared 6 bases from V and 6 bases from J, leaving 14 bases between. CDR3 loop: CASSPTAADEKLFF. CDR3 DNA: TGTGCCAGCAGTCCCACAGCGGCAGATGAAAAACTGTTTTTT. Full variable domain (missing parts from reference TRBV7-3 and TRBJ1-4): GAGVSQTPSNKVTEKGKYVELRCDPISGHTALYWYRQSLGQGPEFLIYFQGTGAADDSGLPNDRFFAVRPEGSVSTLKIQRTERGDSAVYLCASSPTAADEKLFFGSGTQLSVL.

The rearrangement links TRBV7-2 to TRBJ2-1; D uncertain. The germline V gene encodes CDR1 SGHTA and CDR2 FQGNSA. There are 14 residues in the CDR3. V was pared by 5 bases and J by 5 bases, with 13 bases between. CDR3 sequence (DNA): TGTGCCAGCAGCCCACCCCCTAGAAACAATGAGCAGTTCTTC. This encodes CASSPPPRNNEQFF.

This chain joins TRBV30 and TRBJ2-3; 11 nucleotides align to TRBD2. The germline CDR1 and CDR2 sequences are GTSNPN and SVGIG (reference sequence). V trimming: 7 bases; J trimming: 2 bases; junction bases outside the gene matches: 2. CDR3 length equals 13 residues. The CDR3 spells CASTSGVTDTQYF. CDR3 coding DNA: TGTGCCTCGACTAGCGGGGTCACAGATACGCAGTATTTT.

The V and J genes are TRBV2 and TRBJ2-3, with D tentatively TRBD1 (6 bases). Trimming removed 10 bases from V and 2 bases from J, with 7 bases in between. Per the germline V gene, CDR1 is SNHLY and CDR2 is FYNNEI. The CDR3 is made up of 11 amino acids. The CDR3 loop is CAKGVTDTQYF. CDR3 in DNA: TGTGCCAAGGGGGTCACAGATACGCAGTATTTT.

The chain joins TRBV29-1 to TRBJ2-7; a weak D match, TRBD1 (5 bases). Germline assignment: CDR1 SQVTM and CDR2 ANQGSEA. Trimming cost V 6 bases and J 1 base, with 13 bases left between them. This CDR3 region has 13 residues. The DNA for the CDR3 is TGCAGCGTGCGCAGGGCCCTGTCCTACGAGCAGTACTTC. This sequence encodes CSVRRALSYEQYF.

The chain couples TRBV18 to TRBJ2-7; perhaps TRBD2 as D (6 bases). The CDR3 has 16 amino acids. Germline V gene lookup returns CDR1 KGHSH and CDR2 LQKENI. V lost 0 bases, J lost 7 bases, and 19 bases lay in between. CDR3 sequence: CASSPPSGRTTGEQYF. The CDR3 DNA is TGTGCCAGCTCACCACCGTCGGGACGGACTACGGGGGAGCAGTACTTC.

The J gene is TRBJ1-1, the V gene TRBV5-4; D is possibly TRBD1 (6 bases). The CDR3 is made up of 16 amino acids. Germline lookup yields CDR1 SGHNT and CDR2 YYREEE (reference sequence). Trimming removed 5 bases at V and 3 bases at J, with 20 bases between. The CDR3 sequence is CASRAVQRQVDTEAFF. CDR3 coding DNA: TGTGCCAGCAGGGCCGTACAAAGACAGGTCGACACTGAAGCTTTCTTT.

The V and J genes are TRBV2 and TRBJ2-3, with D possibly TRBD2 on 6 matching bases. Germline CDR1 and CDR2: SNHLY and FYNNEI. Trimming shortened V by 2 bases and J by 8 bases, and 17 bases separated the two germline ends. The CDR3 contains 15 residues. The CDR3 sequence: CASSENRLVEGTQYF. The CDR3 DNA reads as TGTGCCAGCAGTGAAAATCGACTAGTGGAAGGTACGCAGTATTTT. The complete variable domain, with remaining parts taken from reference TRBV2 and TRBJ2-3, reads EPEVTQTPSHQVTQMGQEVILRCVPISNHLYFYWYRQILGQKVEFLVSFYNNEISEKSEIFDDQFSVERPDGSNFTLKIRSTKLEDSAMYFCASSENRLVEGTQYFGPGTRLTVL.

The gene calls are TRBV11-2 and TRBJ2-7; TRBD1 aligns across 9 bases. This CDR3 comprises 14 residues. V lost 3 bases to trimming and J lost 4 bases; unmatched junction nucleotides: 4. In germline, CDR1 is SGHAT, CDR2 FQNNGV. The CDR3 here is CASSLGTGMYEQYF. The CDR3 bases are TGTGCCAGCAGCTTGGGGACAGGGATGTACGAGCAGTACTTC.

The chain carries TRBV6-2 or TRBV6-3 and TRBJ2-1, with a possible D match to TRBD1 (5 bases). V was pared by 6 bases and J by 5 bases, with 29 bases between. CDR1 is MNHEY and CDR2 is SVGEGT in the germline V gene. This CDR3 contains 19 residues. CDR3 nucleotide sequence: TGTGCCAGCAGCCCGGCGTGGTGGGGCCCGAAACAAAGGGACAATGAGCAGTTCTTC. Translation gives CASSPAWWGPKQRDNEQFF.

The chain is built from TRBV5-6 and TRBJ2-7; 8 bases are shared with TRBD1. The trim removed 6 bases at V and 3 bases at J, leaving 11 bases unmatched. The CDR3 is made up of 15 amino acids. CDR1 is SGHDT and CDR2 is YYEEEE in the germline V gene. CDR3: CASNDIGQGNYEQYF. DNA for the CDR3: TGTGCCAGCAACGACATTGGACAGGGTAACTACGAGCAGTACTTC.

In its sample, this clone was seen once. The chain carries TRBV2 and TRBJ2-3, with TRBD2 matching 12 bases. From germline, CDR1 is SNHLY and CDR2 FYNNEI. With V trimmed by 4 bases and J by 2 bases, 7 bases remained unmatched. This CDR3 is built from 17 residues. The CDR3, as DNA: TGTGCCAGCAGTGTTCCCCTAGCGGGGGGGATCACAGATACGCAGTATTTT. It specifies CASSVPLAGGITDTQYF.

Here the CDR3 reads CASSLAGPGNTIYF. The CDR3 bases are TGTGCCAGCAGTTTGGCAGGGCCTGGAAACACCATATATTTT. The chain employs TRBV6-5 and TRBJ1-3; a weak D match, TRBD1 (5 bases). The CDR3 consists of 14 residues. Per germline, CDR1 MNHEY and CDR2 SVGAGI. Trimming stripped 4 bases from V and 2 bases from J, with 9 bases between.

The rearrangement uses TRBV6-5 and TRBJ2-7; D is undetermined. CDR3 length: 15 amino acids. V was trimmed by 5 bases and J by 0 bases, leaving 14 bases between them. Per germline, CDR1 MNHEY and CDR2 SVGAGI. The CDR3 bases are TGTGCCAGCAGTACCTACACAGCTTTCTCCTACGAGCAGTACTTC. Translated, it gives CASSTYTAFSYEQYF.

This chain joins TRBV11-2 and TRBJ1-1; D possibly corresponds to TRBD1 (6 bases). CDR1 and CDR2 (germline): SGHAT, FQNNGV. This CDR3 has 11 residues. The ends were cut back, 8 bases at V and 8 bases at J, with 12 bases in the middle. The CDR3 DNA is TGTGCCAGCCGAGGCAGGGGCGAAGCTTTCTTT. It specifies CASRGRGEAFF.

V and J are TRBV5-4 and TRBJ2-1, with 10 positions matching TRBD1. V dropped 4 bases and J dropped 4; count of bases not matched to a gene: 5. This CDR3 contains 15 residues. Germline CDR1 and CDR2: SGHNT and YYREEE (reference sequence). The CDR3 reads CASSIGQGEYNEQFF. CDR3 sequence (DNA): TGTGCCAGCAGCATCGGACAGGGGGAATACAATGAGCAGTTCTTC. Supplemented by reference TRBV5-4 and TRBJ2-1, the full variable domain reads ETGVTQSPTHLIKTRGQQVTLRCSSQSGHNTVSWYQQALGQGPQFIFQYYREEENGRGNFPPRFSGLQFPNYSSELNVNALELDDSALYLCASSIGQGEYNEQFFGPGTRLTVL.

In nucleotides, the CDR3 is TGTGCCAGCAGCTTCCCCCGGGGGGCGAACACTGAAGCTTTCTTT. Its protein is CASSFPRGANTEAFF. The rearrangement links TRBV5-5 to TRBJ1-1; D possibly corresponds to TRBD1 (6 bases). Germline CDR1 is SGHKS and CDR2 is YYEKEE (reference sequence). Trimming removed 2 bases at V and 1 base at J, with 12 bases between. CDR3 length: 15 residues.

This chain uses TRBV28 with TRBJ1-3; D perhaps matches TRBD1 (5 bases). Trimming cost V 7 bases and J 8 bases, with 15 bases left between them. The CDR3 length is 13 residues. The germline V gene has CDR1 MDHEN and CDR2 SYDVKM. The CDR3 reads CASTPLAGYTIYF. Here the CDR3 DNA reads TGTGCCAGCACCCCGTTAGCAGGGTACACCATATATTTT.

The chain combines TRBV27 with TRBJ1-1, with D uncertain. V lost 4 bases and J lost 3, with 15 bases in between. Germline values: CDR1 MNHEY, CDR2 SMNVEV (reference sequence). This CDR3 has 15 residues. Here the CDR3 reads CASSSLPLRYTEAFF. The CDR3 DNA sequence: TGTGCCAGCAGTTCTTTACCCCTCCGGTACACTGAAGCTTTCTTT.

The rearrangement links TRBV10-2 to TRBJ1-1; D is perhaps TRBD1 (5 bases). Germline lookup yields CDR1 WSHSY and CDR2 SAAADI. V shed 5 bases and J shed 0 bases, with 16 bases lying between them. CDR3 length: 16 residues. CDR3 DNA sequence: TGCGCCAGCAGTCCCGCGGGGGTGACCATGAACACTGAAGCTTTCTTT. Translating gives CASSPAGVTMNTEAFF.

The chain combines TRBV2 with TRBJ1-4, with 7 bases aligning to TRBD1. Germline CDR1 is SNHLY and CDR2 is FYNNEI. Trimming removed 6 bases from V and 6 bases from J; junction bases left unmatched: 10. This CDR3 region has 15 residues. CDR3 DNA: TGTGCCAGCAGGGTGGGACAGACGGCCTATGAAAAACTGTTTTTT. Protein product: CASRVGQTAYEKLFF.

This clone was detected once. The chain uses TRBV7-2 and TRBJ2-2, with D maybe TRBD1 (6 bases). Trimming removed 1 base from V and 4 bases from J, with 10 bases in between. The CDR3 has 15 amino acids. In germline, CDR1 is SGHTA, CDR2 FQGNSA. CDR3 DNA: TGTGCCAGCAGCTTAGTCAGGGGAAGCACCGGGGAGCTGTTTTTT. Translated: CASSLVRGSTGELFF.

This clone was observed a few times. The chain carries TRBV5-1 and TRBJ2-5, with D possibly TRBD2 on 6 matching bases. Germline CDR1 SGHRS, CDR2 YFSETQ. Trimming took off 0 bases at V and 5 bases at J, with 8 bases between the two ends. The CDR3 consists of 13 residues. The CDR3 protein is CASSLALAETQYF. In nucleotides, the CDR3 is TGCGCCAGCAGCTTGGCGCTAGCGGAGACCCAGTACTTC.

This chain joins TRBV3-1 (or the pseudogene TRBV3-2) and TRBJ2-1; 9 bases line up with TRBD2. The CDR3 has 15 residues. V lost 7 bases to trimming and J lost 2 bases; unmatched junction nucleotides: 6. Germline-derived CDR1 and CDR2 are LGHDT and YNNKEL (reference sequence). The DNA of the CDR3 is TGTGCCAGCACCGTCGCTAGCGGGGCCTACAATGAGCAGTTCTTC. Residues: CASTVASGAYNEQFF.

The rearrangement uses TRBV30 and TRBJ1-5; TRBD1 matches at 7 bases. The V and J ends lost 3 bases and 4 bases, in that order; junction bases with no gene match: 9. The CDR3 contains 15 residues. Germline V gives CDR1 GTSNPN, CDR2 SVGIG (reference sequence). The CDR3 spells CAWSGTAVFNQPQHF. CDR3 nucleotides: TGTGCCTGGAGCGGGACAGCAGTTTTTAATCAGCCCCAGCATTTT.